There are a few counts of the clone carrying this T cell receptor (beta chain). The data were obtained in a study of T-cell reconstitution after alpha-beta-depleted transplantation in children. The TCRbeta library incorporated unique molecular identifiers. TCRdb processed the PCR reads anew with MiXCR; each CDR3 protein has one entry. Seen here are more than 500,000 distinct CDR3 sequences, roughly an eighth observed once, and the top ten hold 12% to 15%. Germline CDR1 is LGHNA and CDR2 is YNFKEQ. V dropped 1 base and J dropped 10; count of bases not matched to a gene: 13. The CDR3 has 17 residues. The input for sequencing was PBMCs, mostly from graft donor cells, taken 180 days after TCRalphabeta/CD19-depleted stem cell transplant. V and J are TRBV4-2 and TRBJ2-5; 12 bases match TRBD2. The clonotype was recovered from a female patient aged 2-15 years who had a stem cell transplant for aplastic anemia, so the T cells may come from the graft donor. The chain's CDR3 is CASSQGTWTSGAEGQYF. The CDR3 DNA reads TGTGCCAGCAGCCAAGGCACCTGGACTAGCGGGGCTGAGGGCCAGTACTTC.